One and the same sample provided the 10 T cell receptor beta chains below, sequenced in a study of blood T cell repertoires in COVID-19 (TCRdb year 2020). The library was built by means of the immunoSEQ multiplex PCR assay. TCRdb obtained this table from immuneACCESS and retained in-frame rearrangements with V and J assigned. These tables miss some clones; where compared with another copy, unresolved V genes account for less than half of the shortfall, and the remainder is unexplained. This sample holds roughly 300,000 clones; about 92% were observed only once. Around 18% of the sample comes from the top ten. The sequenced sample was PBMCs or T cells enriched from blood (not recorded which). These receptors were collected from a woman aged 30 to 39 who had recovered from COVID-19.

This chain uses TRBV4-3 with TRBJ2-2, with D maybe TRBD1 (6 bases). The ends were cut back, 1 base at V and 3 bases at J, with 30 bases in the middle. CDR1 and CDR2 (germline): LGHNA, YSLEER. This CDR3 has 22 residues. The CDR3 spells CASSQATPAPGTNFLYTGELFF. The CDR3 DNA sequence: TGCGCCAGCAGCCAAGCCACCCCTGCCCCCGGGACAAATTTCCTCTACACCGGGGAGCTGTTTTTT.

The gene calls are TRBV7-8 and TRBJ2-3; 11 nucleotides align to TRBD2. CDR3 size: 18 residues. Per the germline V gene, CDR1 is SGHVS and CDR2 is FQNEAQ. J was trimmed by 0 bases and V by 5 bases; bases with no gene match: 10. In DNA form, the CDR3 reads TGTGCCAGCAGCCTGGGACTAGCGGTGAGATCTAGCACAGATACGCAGTATTTT. Protein sequence: CASSLGLAVRSSTDTQYF.

The chain joins TRBV28 to TRBJ1-3; D is ambiguous. Looked up from germline, CDR1 is MDHEN and CDR2 is SYDVKM. Trimming removed 5 bases at V and 3 bases at J, with 5 bases between. The CDR3 contains 12 residues. The CDR3 here is CASSVIGNTIYF. The CDR3 DNA sequence: TGTGCCAGCAGTGTAATTGGAAACACCATATATTTT.

V usage is TRBV4-1 and J usage is TRBJ2-1, with 7 positions matching TRBD2. The J segment lost 1 base and the V segment lost 0 bases, leaving 12 bases of the junction unmatched. CDR1 is MGHRA and CDR2 is YSYEKL in the germline V gene. The CDR3 totals 19 residues. The chain's CDR3 is CASSQEGSGSSGSYNEQFF. CDR3 in DNA: TGCGCCAGCAGCCAAGAAGGATCGGGGTCTAGCGGTTCCTACAATGAGCAGTTCTTC.

The rearrangement links TRBV10-3 to TRBJ1-5, with a weak D call TRBD1 (6 bases). The CDR3 sequence is 18 residues long. Trimming shortened V by 6 bases and J by 3 bases, and 24 bases separated the two germline ends. Looked up from germline, CDR1 is ENHRY and CDR2 is SYGVKD. CDR3 residues: CAIRPDTVGGGINQPQHF. The CDR3 DNA sequence: TGTGCCATCAGACCCGACACTGTTGGGGGCGGAATCAATCAGCCCCAGCATTTT.

The chain uses TRBV7-9 and TRBJ2-1, with TRBD2 matching 14 bases. This CDR3 region has 18 residues. The germline CDR1 and CDR2 sequences are SEHNR and FQNEAQ (reference sequence). V lost 1 base, J lost 5 bases, and 7 bases stayed unmatched. CDR3 protein: CASSLVLRLAGGNNEQFF. In DNA form, the CDR3 reads TGTGCCAGCAGCTTAGTTCTAAGACTAGCGGGAGGGAACAATGAGCAGTTCTTC.

V is TRBV28 and J is TRBJ2-7; 12 nucleotides match TRBD2. Trimming took 3 bases from V and 3 from J; bases not matched to a gene: 3. Germline CDR1 reads MDHEN; CDR2 reads SYDVKM. The CDR3 is made up of 15 amino acids. The CDR3, as DNA: TGTGCCAGCAGTTTGACTAGCGGGGGCCTCTACGAGCAGTACTTC. Translation gives CASSLTSGGLYEQYF.

The chain links TRBV28 to TRBJ2-7, with D maybe TRBD2 (5 bases). The germline CDR1 and CDR2 sequences are MDHEN and SYDVKM. The V and J ends lost 4 bases and 12 bases respectively, with 19 bases between them. The CDR3 covers 13 residues. CDR3 nucleotide sequence: TGTGCCAGCAGTTGGAGCCCCGGGTTAGAGGGGTACTTC. Protein: CASSWSPGLEGYF. The full variable domain, its missing parts supplied by reference TRBV28 and TRBJ2-7, is DVKVTQSSRYLVKRTGEKVFLECVQDMDHENMFWYRQDPGLGLRLIYFSYDVKMKEKGDIPEGYSVSREKKERFSLILESASTNQTSMYLCASSWSPGLEGYFGPGTRLTVT.

The V call is TRBV6-5, the J call TRBJ2-7; D may be TRBD2 (5 bases). The CDR3 has 14 amino acids. Looked up from germline, CDR1 is MNHEY and CDR2 is SVGAGI. V was cut by 0 bases and J by 0 bases, with 6 bases left in between. CDR3: CASSYSGDSYEQYF. The DNA of the CDR3 is TGTGCCAGCAGTTACTCGGGAGACTCCTACGAGCAGTACTTC.

There are a few counts of this clone. CDR3 nucleotide sequence: TGTGCCACCAGTGAGAAGGGTAGCGGGTTCTACAATGAGCAGTTCTTC. It is translated as CATSEKGSGFYNEQFF. V is TRBV24-1 and J is TRBJ2-1; 7 bases are a match to TRBD2. The V gene's germline CDR1 is KGHDR and CDR2 SFDVKD. J was trimmed by 3 bases and V by 4 bases; bases with no gene match: 8. The CDR3 extends over 16 amino acids.